This T cell receptor (beta chain) was found in a study of blood T cell repertoires in COVID-19. Study-wide context: Researchers got acute and convalescent COVID-19 samples from the United States, Italy and Spain.

Germline V CDR1 and CDR2: SGHAT, FQNNGV. The J segment lost 0 bases and the V segment lost 1 base, leaving 0 bases of the junction unmatched. The CDR3 is 15 residues long. Original processing methods: Amplification of reference gene primers was used by the study to estimate nucleated cell counts. Profiled with immunoSEQ multiplex PCR; TCRdb holds only in-frame clones, not every one. Clone size and V and J calls were adopted from that table, with D and trimming inferred from the DNA. Of fewer than 650,000 clones listed, around 90% are singletons. This chain links TRBV11-2 with TRBJ2-5; 9 positions match TRBD2. This sequence was found in a woman aged 50 to 60 with COVID-19, enrolled during active disease. Input material: peripheral blood. CDR3 in amino acids: CASSLASGDQETQYF. CDR3 nucleotide sequence: TGTGCCAGCAGCTTAGCTAGCGGGGACCAAGAGACCCAGTACTTC. Supplemented by reference TRBV11-2 and TRBJ2-5, the full variable domain reads EAGVAQSPRYKIIEKRQSVAFWCNPISGHATLYWYQQILGQGPKLLIQFQNNGVVDDSQLPKDRFSAERLKGVDSTLKIQPAKLEDSAVYLCASSLASGDQETQYFGPGTRLLVL.